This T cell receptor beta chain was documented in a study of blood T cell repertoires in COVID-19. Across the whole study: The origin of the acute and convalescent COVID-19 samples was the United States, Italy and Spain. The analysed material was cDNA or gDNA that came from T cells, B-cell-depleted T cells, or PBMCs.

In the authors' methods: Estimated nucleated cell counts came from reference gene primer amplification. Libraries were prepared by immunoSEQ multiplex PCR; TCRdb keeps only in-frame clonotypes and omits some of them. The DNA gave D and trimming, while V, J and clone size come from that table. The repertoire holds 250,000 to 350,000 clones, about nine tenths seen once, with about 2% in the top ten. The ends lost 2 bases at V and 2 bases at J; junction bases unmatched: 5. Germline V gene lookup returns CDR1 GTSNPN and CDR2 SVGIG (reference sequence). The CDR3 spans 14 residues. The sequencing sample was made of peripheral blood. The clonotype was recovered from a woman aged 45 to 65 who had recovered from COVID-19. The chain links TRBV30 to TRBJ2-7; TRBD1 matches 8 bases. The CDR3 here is CAWSPGQVTYEQYF. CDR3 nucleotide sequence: TGTGCCTGGAGTCCGGGACAGGTGACCTACGAGCAGTACTTC.